This TCR beta chain was profiled in a study of blood T cell repertoires in COVID-19. Clones were read by immunoSEQ multiplex PCR, and TCRdb kept only the in-frame ones, dropping some. The sample has 270,000 or so clones, around 93% seen once. This TCR came from a middle-aged man who had been exposed to COVID-19. The source material was PBMCs or T cells enriched from blood (not recorded which).

This chain's CDR3 is CASRNSHGTRNTEAFF. The CDR3 DNA reads TGTGCCAGTAGAAACTCACACGGGACAAGGAACACTGAAGCTTTCTTT. V gene TRBV19 combines with J gene TRBJ1-1, with D perhaps TRBD1 (6 bases). Germline lookup yields CDR1 LNHDA and CDR2 SQIVND (reference sequence). This CDR3 has 16 residues. V was shortened by 6 bases and J by 1 base, with 18 bases between the two germline ends.